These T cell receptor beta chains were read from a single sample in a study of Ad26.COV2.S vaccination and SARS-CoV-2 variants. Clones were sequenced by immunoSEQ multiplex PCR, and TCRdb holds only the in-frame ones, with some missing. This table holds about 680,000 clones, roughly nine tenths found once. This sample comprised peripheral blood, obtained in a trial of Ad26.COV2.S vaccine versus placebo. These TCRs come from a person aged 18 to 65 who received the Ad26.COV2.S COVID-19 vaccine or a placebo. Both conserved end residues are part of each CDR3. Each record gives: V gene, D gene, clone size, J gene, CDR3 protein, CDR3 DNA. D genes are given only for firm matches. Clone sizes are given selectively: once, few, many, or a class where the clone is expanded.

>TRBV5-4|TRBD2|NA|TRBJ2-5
CASSGGDYQETQYF
TGTGCCAGCAGCGGGGGGGACTACCAAGAGACCCAGTACTTC
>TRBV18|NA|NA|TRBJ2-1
CASQARERDEQFF
TGTGCCAGCCAAGCCCGGGAGCGGGATGAGCAGTTCTTC
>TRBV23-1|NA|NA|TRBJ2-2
CASMDKGPTGELFF
TGCGCCAGCATGGACAAAGGGCCCACCGGGGAGCTGTTTTTT
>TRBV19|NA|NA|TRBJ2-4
CASKRDIAKNIQYF
TGTGCCAGTAAAAGAGATATAGCCAAAAACATTCAGTACTTC
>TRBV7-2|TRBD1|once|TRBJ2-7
CASSSDRDDEQYF
TGTGCCAGCAGCTCCGACAGGGACGACGAGCAGTACTTC
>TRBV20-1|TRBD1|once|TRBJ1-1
CSASPGQGGTEAFF
TGCAGTGCTAGTCCAGGACAGGGAGGGACTGAAGCTTTCTTT
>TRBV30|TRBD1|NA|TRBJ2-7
CAWCRGLSYEQYF
TGTGCCTGGTGCAGGGGGCTCTCCTACGAGCAGTACTTC
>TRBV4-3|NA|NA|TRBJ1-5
CASSPNPSLEPQHF
TGCGCCAGCAGCCCTAACCCCAGTCTTGAGCCCCAGCATTTT
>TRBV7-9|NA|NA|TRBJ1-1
CASSLGGIDTEAFF
TGTGCCAGCAGCCTGGGAGGGATAGACACTGAAGCTTTCTTT
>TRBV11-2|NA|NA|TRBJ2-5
CASSSGPLETQYF
TGTGCCAGCAGCTCCGGTCCTTTGGAGACCCAGTACTTC
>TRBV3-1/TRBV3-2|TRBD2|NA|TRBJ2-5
CASSQERAGPGETQYF
TGTGCCAGCAGCCAAGAGAGAGCGGGGCCCGGGGAGACCCAGTACTTC
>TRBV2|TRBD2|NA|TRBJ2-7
CASRGTSGSYPYEQYF
TGTGCCAGCAGGGGGACTAGCGGGAGTTATCCCTACGAGCAGTACTTC
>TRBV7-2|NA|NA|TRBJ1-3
CASSQDGASGNTIYF
TGTGCCAGCAGCCAAGATGGGGCCTCTGGAAACACCATATATTTT
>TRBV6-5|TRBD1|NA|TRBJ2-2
CASGRTGGDTGELFF
TGTGCCAGCGGTCGGACAGGGGGCGACACCGGGGAGCTGTTTTTT
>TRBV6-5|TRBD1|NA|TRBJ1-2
CAGTGGYGYTF
TGTGCCGGAACAGGGGGGTATGGCTACACCTTC
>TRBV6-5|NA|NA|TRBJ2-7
CASSYYPDSSYEQYF
TGTGCCAGCAGTTACTATCCGGACAGCTCCTACGAGCAGTACTTC
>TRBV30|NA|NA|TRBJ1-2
CAWSVGGGYTF
TGTGCCTGGAGTGTCGGGGGGGGCTACACCTTC
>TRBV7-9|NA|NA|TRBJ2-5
CASGTETQYF
TGTGCCAGCGGGACGGAGACCCAGTACTTC
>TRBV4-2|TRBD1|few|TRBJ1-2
CASSQETGTYGYTF
TGTGCCAGCAGCCAAGAGACAGGGACCTATGGCTACACCTTC
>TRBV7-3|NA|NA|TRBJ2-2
CASSLSNAGELFF
TGTGCCAGCAGCTTAAGCAATGCCGGGGAGCTGTTTTTT
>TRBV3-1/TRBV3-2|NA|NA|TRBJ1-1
CASSPGTLNTEAFF
TGTGCCAGCAGCCCGGGGACGCTGAACACTGAAGCTTTCTTT
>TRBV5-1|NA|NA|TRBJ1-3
CASSESGHGGNTIYF
TGCGCCAGCAGCGAATCCGGACATGGTGGAAACACCATATATTTT
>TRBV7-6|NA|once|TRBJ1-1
CASSLVGQSLNTEAFF
TGTGCCAGCAGCTTAGTAGGACAGAGCTTGAACACTGAAGCTTTCTTT
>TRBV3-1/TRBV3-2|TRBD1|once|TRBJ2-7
CASSQTGQGNYEQYF
TGTGCCAGCAGCCAAACGGGACAGGGAAATTACGAGCAGTACTTC
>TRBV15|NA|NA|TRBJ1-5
CATGGSNQPQHF
TGTGCCACTGGTGGTAGCAATCAGCCCCAGCATTTT
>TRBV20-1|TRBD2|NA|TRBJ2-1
CSASISSGNEQFF
TGCAGTGCTAGTATTTCTAGCGGCAATGAGCAGTTCTTC
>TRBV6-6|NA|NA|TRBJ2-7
CASSIDSYEQYF
TGTGCCAGCAGTATCGACAGCTACGAGCAGTACTTC
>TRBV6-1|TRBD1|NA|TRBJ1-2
CASTYNYRGGYTF
TGTGCCAGCACCTATAATTACAGGGGTGGCTACACCTTC
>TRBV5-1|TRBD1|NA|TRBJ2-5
CASSTTGREETQYF
TGCGCCAGCAGCACGACAGGGAGAGAAGAGACCCAGTACTTC
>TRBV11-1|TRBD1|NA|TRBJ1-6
CASSSSGGWNSPLHF
TGTGCCAGCAGCTCCTCAGGGGGATGGAATTCACCCCTCCACTTT
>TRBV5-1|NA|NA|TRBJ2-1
CASSGDYNEQFF
TGCGCCAGCAGCGGGGATTACAATGAGCAGTTCTTC
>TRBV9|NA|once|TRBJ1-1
CASSPLDRGNTEAFF
TGTGCCAGCAGCCCGTTGGACAGAGGGAACACTGAAGCTTTCTTT
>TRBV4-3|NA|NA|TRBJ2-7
CASSQGGSVYEQYF
TGCGCCAGCAGCCAAGGGGGGTCCGTTTACGAGCAGTACTTC
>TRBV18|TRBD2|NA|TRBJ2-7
CASSPALAGAYEQYF
TGTGCCAGCTCACCCGCCCTAGCGGGAGCCTACGAGCAGTACTTC
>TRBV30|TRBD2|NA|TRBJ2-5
CAWSVTSGGVTQYF
TGTGCCTGGAGTGTAACTAGCGGGGGAGTGACCCAGTACTTC
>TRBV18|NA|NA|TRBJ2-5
CASSQELVSETQYF
TGTGCCAGCTCACAGGAACTGGTTTCAGAGACCCAGTACTTC
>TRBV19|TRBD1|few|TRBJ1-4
CASSPGQGATTEEKLFF
TGTGCCAGTAGTCCTGGACAGGGGGCGACTACTGAGGAAAAACTGTTTTTT
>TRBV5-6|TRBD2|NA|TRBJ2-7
CASSLSVFSGSYEQYF
TGTGCCAGCAGCCTGAGTGTGTTTAGCGGGAGCTACGAGCAGTACTTC
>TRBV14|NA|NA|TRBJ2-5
CASRQGGETQYF
TGTGCCAGTAGACAGGGAGGAGAGACCCAGTACTTC
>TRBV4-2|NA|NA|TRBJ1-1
CASSQSGADEAFF
TGTGCCAGCAGCCAAAGCGGGGCTGATGAAGCTTTCTTT
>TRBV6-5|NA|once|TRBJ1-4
CASSYSGQRNEKLFF
TGTGCCAGCAGTTACTCCGGACAGCGTAATGAAAAACTGTTTTTT
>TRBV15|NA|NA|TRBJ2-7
CATSRDTREVEQYF
TGTGCCACCAGCAGAGATACCAGGGAGGTCGAGCAGTACTTC
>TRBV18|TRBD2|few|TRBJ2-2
CASSPERGANTGELFF
TGTGCCAGCTCACCAGAGCGGGGGGCGAACACCGGGGAGCTGTTTTTT